This T cell receptor beta chain was documented in a study of T cell repertoires in cytomegalovirus infection. Turning to the study itself: Indicated by public TCR beta signatures were CMV infection and matching HLA type.

From the reads, TCRdb called clonotypes with MiXCR, one entry per CDR3 protein. The sample includes around 440,000 distinct CDR3 sequences, 11% seen only once; the top ten take roughly a tenth. Per germline, CDR1 LGHDT and CDR2 YNNKEL (reference sequence). The CDR3 has 13 amino acids. V gave up 3 bases and J gave up 1 base, with 6 bases separating them. The table lists this clonotype with many counts. Its target is not known. General study findings and limits: Across the ex vivo response, the dominant clonotypes were HLA-C-restricted CMV-specific TCR beta clonotypes. Identification of carriers of CMV plus the relevant HLA was performed using cumulative public TCR beta family frequency.

The genes are TRBV3-1 and TRBJ1-1, with TRBD1 as a possible D gene (5 bases). The material sequenced was PBMCs. This sequence was found in a human donor in good health (CMV status not recorded). Some clones in this sample may be carry-over from other donors' samples. CDR3 loop: CASSQGRNTEAFF. DNA of the CDR3: TGTGCCAGCAGCCAGGGACGGAACACTGAAGCTTTCTTT.